A selection of T cell receptor beta chains follows, all from one sample in a study of blood T cells in healthy people across ages. TCRdb independently ran MiXCR on the 5' RACE reads; one entry per CDR3 protein. The sample yields about 1.7 million distinct CDR3 sequences, roughly 27% seen once. Sequencing used blood. Receptor source: a woman between 25 and 40 years old in good health. Both conserved end residues are part of each CDR3. Each record gives: J gene, D gene, V gene, CDR3 length, clone size, CDR3 protein, CDR3 DNA. The D gene is left open where the match is weak. Some rows mark clone size as missing; the rest say once, few, many or name a class of expanded clone.

TRBJ2-1 | NA | TRBV20-1 | 13 | NA | CSARRDVNNEQFF | TGCAGTGCTAGAAGGGACGTAAACAATGAGCAGTTCTTC
TRBJ2-2 | TRBD2 | TRBV9 | 16 | few | CASSVVGGFNTGELFF | TGTGCCAGCAGCGTAGTGGGGGGGTTCAACACCGGGGAGCTGTTTTTT
TRBJ2-5 | NA | TRBV11-2 | 14 | NA | CASSSRAGQETQYF | TGTGCCAGCAGCTCTCGGGCGGGGCAAGAGACCCAGTACTTC
TRBJ1-4 | NA | TRBV4-3 | 15 | NA | CASRGPSDRGEKLFF | TGCGCCAGCAGGGGCCCTTCGGACCGCGGTGAAAAACTGTTTTTT
TRBJ1-2 | TRBD1 | TRBV7-9 | 15 | few | CASSLEQGLTYGYTF | TGTGCCAGCAGCTTAGAACAGGGGTTGACCTATGGCTACACCTTC
TRBJ2-1 | TRBD2 | TRBV6-6 | 15 | few | CASSWLASGSNEQFF | TGTGCCAGCAGTTGGTTGGCTAGCGGGAGTAATGAGCAGTTCTTC
TRBJ2-7 | TRBD2 | TRBV10-2 | 15 | once | CASSWLAGGIYEQYF | TGCGCCAGCAGCTGGCTAGCGGGAGGGATCTATGAGCAGTACTTC
TRBJ2-7 | NA | TRBV20-1 | 12 | few | CSAIAAGHEQYF | TGCAGTGCCATCGCCGCGGGCCACGAGCAGTACTTC
TRBJ2-1 | NA | TRBV4-2 | 15 | few | CASSQETFGRNEQFF | TGTGCCAGCAGCCAAGAAACCTTCGGGAGAAATGAGCAGTTCTTC
TRBJ2-1 | TRBD1 | TRBV5-1 | 15 | few | CASSRDRFGYNEQFF | TGCGCCAGCAGCCGGGACAGGTTCGGCTACAATGAGCAGTTCTTC
TRBJ1-5 | NA | TRBV18 | 16 | NA | CASSPRSSSSNQPQHF | TGTGCCAGCTCCCCAAGGAGCAGTTCGAGCAATCAGCCCCAGCATTTT
TRBJ2-7 | NA | TRBV28 | 14 | many | CASREGVPPYEQYF | TGTGCCAGCAGGGAGGGGGTCCCTCCCTACGAGCAGTACTTC
TRBJ2-5 | TRBD2 | TRBV6-1 | 18 | few | CASSGGLAGGPSIETQYF | TGTGCCAGCAGTGGAGGACTAGCGGGAGGGCCCTCCATAGAGACCCAGTACTTC
TRBJ2-7 | NA | TRBV28 | 12 | few | CASSMRIYKQYF | TGTGCCAGCAGTATGAGGATCTACAAGCAGTACTTC
TRBJ2-1 | NA | TRBV7-2 | 11 | NA | CASSPYYEQFF | TGTGCCAGCAGCCCATACTATGAGCAGTTCTTC
TRBJ1-6 | TRBD1 | TRBV30 | 15 | NA | CAWSFRGPLRSPLHF | TGTGCCTGGAGTTTCAGGGGGCCCTTACGGTCACCCCTCCACTTT
TRBJ2-1 | TRBD2 | TRBV7-2 | 16 | many | CASSLVVTSGWNEQFF | TGTGCCAGCAGCTTAGTTGTGACTAGCGGATGGAATGAGCAGTTCTTC
TRBJ2-5 | NA | TRBV7-9 | 14 | many | CASSPRTKRETQYF | TGTGCCAGCAGCCCTCGGACGAAGAGGGAGACCCAGTACTTC
TRBJ2-7 | TRBD2 | TRBV20-1 | 15 | few | CSAKTPGGRFYEQYF | TGCAGTGCCAAAACCCCGGGAGGACGATTCTACGAGCAGTACTTC
TRBJ2-1 | NA | TRBV20-1 | 14 | many | CSASPKVVWNEQFF | TGCAGTGCTTCCCCCAAGGTAGTGTGGAATGAGCAGTTCTTC
TRBJ1-2 | TRBD1 | TRBV7-2 | 15 | few | CASSSEPTGAYGYTF | TGTGCCAGCAGCTCCGAACCTACAGGGGCTTACGGCTACACCTTC
TRBJ2-3 | NA | TRBV4-1 | 15 | NA | CASSQEAAGLDTQYF | TGCGCCAGCAGCCAAGAGGCGGCGGGCCTGGATACGCAGTATTTT
TRBJ2-3 | NA | TRBV7-6 | 14 | NA | CASSKYRDTDTQYF | TGTGCCAGCAGCAAATACAGGGACACAGATACGCAGTATTTT
TRBJ2-7 | NA | TRBV30 | 13 | NA | CAWSQGRTYEQYF | TGTGCCTGGAGTCAAGGGAGAACCTACGAGCAGTACTTC
TRBJ1-2 | NA | TRBV18 | 10 | few | CASSRLGYTF | TGTGCCAGCTCGCGGCTCGGCTACACCTTC
TRBJ1-5 | TRBD1 | TRBV28 | 16 | few | CASSLSGQGYRQPQHF | TGTGCCAGCAGTTTATCGGGACAGGGATATCGTCAGCCCCAGCATTTT
TRBJ1-1 | NA | TRBV9 | 14 | NA | CASSEDGGNTEAFF | TGTGCCAGCAGCGAGGATGGGGGAAACACTGAAGCTTTCTTT
TRBJ1-2 | NA | TRBV28 | 13 | NA | CASSVGRPYGYTF | TGTGCCAGCAGCGTCGGGCGGCCCTATGGCTACACCTTC
TRBJ2-7 | NA | TRBV30 | 14 | NA | CAWSVGGGTYEQYF | TGTGCCTGGAGTGTTGGGGGAGGAACCTACGAGCAGTACTTC
TRBJ1-2 | NA | TRBV6-6 | 15 | NA | CASSYGAGEGYGYTF | TGTGCCAGCAGTTATGGGGCAGGGGAGGGATATGGCTACACCTTC
TRBJ2-7 | NA | TRBV28 | 13 | NA | CASSTINSYEQYF | TGTGCCAGCAGCACGATCAACAGTTACGAGCAGTACTTC
TRBJ1-2 | TRBD1 | TRBV13 | 12 | NA | CASSTDRDGYTF | TGTGCCAGCAGCACGGACAGGGACGGCTACACCTTC
TRBJ2-1 | TRBD2 | TRBV6-2/TRBV6-3 | 15 | few | CASSWSSGGYNGQFF | TGTGCCAGCAGTTGGTCCAGCGGGGGCTACAATGGGCAGTTCTTC
TRBJ1-1 | NA | TRBV5-1 | 15 | few | CASSYAGPPNTEAFF | TGCGCCAGCAGCTACGCGGGTCCCCCGAACACTGAAGCTTTCTTT
TRBJ2-1 | TRBD2 | TRBV5-1 | 14 | few | CASSDPSGADEQFF | TGCGCCAGCAGCGATCCTAGCGGGGCAGATGAGCAGTTCTTC
TRBJ2-3 | NA | TRBV29-1 | 14 | NA | CSALSRRGLDTQYF | TGCAGCGCCCTCTCACGGAGGGGCCTTGATACGCAGTATTTT
TRBJ2-1 | NA | TRBV28 | 14 | NA | CASVPGTSNNEQFF | TGTGCCAGCGTCCCGGGAACTAGTAACAATGAGCAGTTCTTC
TRBJ2-7 | NA | TRBV20-1 | 12 | many | CSVHPSVDEQYF | TGCAGTGTTCATCCTTCCGTCGACGAGCAGTACTTC
TRBJ2-7 | NA | TRBV9 | 16 | few | CASSAGAGTNSYEQYF | TGTGCCAGCAGCGCCGGAGCTGGGACAAATTCCTACGAGCAGTACTTC
TRBJ2-1 | TRBD1 | TRBV20-1 | 14 | many | CSAGGQVNYNEQFF | TGCAGTGCAGGGGGACAGGTCAACTACAATGAGCAGTTCTTC
TRBJ1-2 | NA | TRBV3-1 | 14 | NA | CASSHRTSNYGYTF | TGTGCCAGCAGCCATAGGACAAGTAACTATGGCTACACCTTC
TRBJ1-2 | NA | TRBV7-9 | 14 | few | CASSSNRDVRGYTF | TGTGCCAGCAGCTCAAACAGGGACGTAAGGGGCTACACCTTC
TRBJ2-7 | NA | TRBV12-5 | 11 | many | CASGLVSEQYF | TGTGCTAGTGGTTTGGTAAGCGAGCAGTACTTC
TRBJ1-2 | NA | TRBV12-3/TRBV12-4 | 16 | NA | CASSLASGRLNDGYTF | TGTGCCAGCAGTTTAGCCAGCGGACGACTTAACGATGGCTACACCTTC
TRBJ1-2 | NA | TRBV4-1 | 14 | NA | CASSLQNGFYGYTF | TGCGCCAGCAGCCTCCAGAACGGGTTCTATGGCTACACCTTC
TRBJ2-1 | NA | TRBV7-2 | 16 | few | CASSLVQGSSYNEQFF | TGTGCCAGCAGCTTGGTACAGGGAAGCTCCTACAATGAGCAGTTCTTC
TRBJ2-4 | NA | TRBV20-1 | 13 | NA | CSADRERENIQYF | TGCAGTGCTGACCGGGAGAGAGAAAACATTCAGTACTTC
TRBJ1-2 | NA | TRBV4-2 | 13 | NA | CASSQDRGQGYTF | TGTGCCAGCAGCCAAGATCGAGGTCAAGGCTACACCTTC
TRBJ2-3 | NA | TRBV5-1 | 14 | few | CASSFRRQPDTQYF | TGCGCCAGCAGCTTCCGAAGACAGCCAGATACGCAGTATTTT
TRBJ2-7 | NA | TRBV18 | 13 | few | CATSPPNRDEQYF | TGTGCCACCTCCCCCCCCAACAGGGACGAGCAGTACTTC